This TCR beta chain came from a study of T cells after yellow fever vaccination. Study information: Fractions of low cell number were prepared using SMART-Seq v4 Ultra Low Input.

The table lists this clonotype with many counts. A process of 5'RACE template switching, which added a universal primer site and UMIs, was used to make TCR cDNA. TCRdb called the 5' RACE reads again in MiXCR, with one record for every CDR3 protein. The profile covers about 340,000 distinct CDR3 sequences, with approximately 12% appearing a single time and 3.2% taken by the ten largest. This CDR3 has 16 residues. V lost 1 base to trimming and J lost 3 bases; unmatched junction nucleotides: 4. The germline CDR1 and CDR2 sequences are SGHTA and FQGTGA. The input for sequencing was CD4+ T cells sorted from PBMCs, taken 15 days after the yellow fever booster vaccination. The sequence was collected from a man between 18 and 35 years old who received the YFV17D yellow fever vaccine. The rearrangement joins TRBV7-3 to TRBJ2-2, with 8 nucleotides matching TRBD1. CDR3 amino acids: CASSLNGQGDTGELFF. The CDR3 DNA sequence: TGTGCCAGCAGCTTAAACGGACAGGGCGACACCGGGGAGCTGTTTTTT.